This TCR beta chain was profiled in a study of OX40 agonist ivuxolimab in advanced cancers. On the study more broadly: Age averaged around 59 years (range about 20 to 80), and 82.7% were male. Findings and limits, study-wide: Near-lowest levels of clonal expansion characterized partial responders at 0.1-3.0 mg/kg. Dose levels from 0.1 to 3.0 mg/kg saw CD4+ and CD8+ blood T cells expand clonally by week 6. Fewer expanded clones were found on average in CD4+ than in CD8+ T cells.

This clone was seen a handful of times. Its specificity is not known. The V gene lost 3 bases and the J gene lost 0 bases, with 12 bases spanning the gap. This CDR3 has 16 amino acids. CDR1 and CDR2 (germline): LNHDA, SQIVND (reference sequence). Assay used: immunoSEQ multiplex PCR; TCRdb lists only in-frame clones, some missing. The sample records 60,000 to 75,000 clones, around nine tenths being singletons. The V gene is TRBV19, the J gene TRBJ1-5; D unclear. The origin of this receptor is an adult with an advanced solid tumor such as melanoma, head and neck, liver or kidney cancer. This specimen consisted of CD4+ or CD8+ T cells sorted from blood, obtained in a trial of the OX40 agonist ivuxolimab. CDR3 DNA: TGTGCCAGTAGTATCCCCACATATCGTAGCAATCAGCCCCAGCATTTT. It specifies CASSIPTYRSNQPQHF.